This T cell receptor beta chain is from a study of blood T cells in healthy people across ages. Whole-study results and caveats: Across samples, TCR beta diversity tracked strongly with naive T cell percentage. There were more naive CD4+ cells and higher diversity in long-lived donors than in aged donors.

As concerns this clonotype: Its antigen remains unidentified.

Trimming took 2 bases from V and 4 from J; bases not matched to a gene: 11. CDR3 length: 16 amino acids. Combining a sample-barcoded 5' primer with a J-beta primer mix, a second PCR ran for about 7 to 11 cycles. MiXCR was run by TCRdb on the 5' RACE reads, yielding one entry per CDR3 protein. The table records about 1,400,000 distinct CDR3 sequences, around two fifths of them present only once. Sequencing was carried out using blood. The V and J genes are TRBV12-3 or TRBV12-4 and TRBJ2-7; the match to TRBD1 covers 7 bases. The receptor's source is a woman under 30 in good health. The CDR3 region has the DNA TGTGCCAGCAGTTTATCTAGGGGACAGTATATTTACGAGCAGTACTTC. Translated: CASSLSRGQYIYEQYF.